This T cell receptor (beta chain) was profiled in a study of CD8+CD57+ T cells in acquired aplastic anemia. For CDR3 and TCR beta VDJ profiling, genomic DNA was the template used. One entry per CDR3 protein, called by TCRdb with MiXCR from the reads. This table has approximately 250,000 distinct CDR3 sequences, 82% appearing once. V was pared by 2 bases and J by 3 bases, with 7 bases of the junction left unmatched. The CDR3 extends over 17 amino acids. The germline CDR1 and CDR2 sequences are KGHDR and SFDVKD. Sequencing involved patients with CD8+CD57+ cell expansion previously shown by flow cytometry.

The sequence was obtained from a human donor with aplastic anemia. What was sequenced was sorted CD4+, CD8+, or CD8+CD57+ T cells (not recorded which) from PBMCs. This sequence joins TRBV24-1 and TRBJ2-1; 9 bases are shared with TRBD2. The CDR3 coding sequence is TGTGCCACCAGTGATTCCCTCGGGACTAGCCGCTACAATGAGCAGTTCTTC. This gives the protein CATSDSLGTSRYNEQFF.